This passage covers 32 T cell receptor beta chains from one sample sequenced in a study of T-cell reconstitution after alpha-beta-depleted transplantation in children. Unique molecular identifiers tagged the TCRbeta library. TCRdb re-called the PCR reads through MiXCR, storing one row per CDR3 protein. Counted here are more than 450,000 distinct CDR3 sequences, about a sixth occurring once; the ten biggest clones make up approximately 3%. The sample consisted of PBMCs from the stem cell graft donor, taken from the stem cell graft. Every receptor here comes from a human donor who donated a stem cell graft to a child with acute lymphoblastic leukemia.

V gene TRBV5-1 combines with J gene TRBJ1-2, with D maybe TRBD1 (5 bases). Trimming took 0 bases from V and 3 from J, leaving 12 bases between them. Germline V CDR1 and CDR2: SGHRS, YFSETQ. CDR3 length: 15 amino acids. CDR3: CASSLAQGSDYGYTF. In nucleotides, the CDR3 is TGCGCCAGCAGCTTGGCCCAGGGAAGCGACTATGGCTACACCTTC.

This clonotype was counted between two and nine times. For the CDR3, the DNA is TGCAGTGCTATCCACGGGGGGGGAGGGCCCGATGAGCAGTTCTTC. Translated: CSAIHGGGGPDEQFF. The J gene is TRBJ2-1, the V gene TRBV20-1; 8 bases agree with TRBD2. Trimming cost V 4 bases and J 8 bases; bases outside gene matches: 13. The CDR3 is made up of 15 amino acids. The V gene's germline CDR1 is DFQATT and CDR2 SNEGSKA (reference sequence).

This clonotype was recorded a few times. The chain recombines TRBV20-1 with TRBJ2-3; no clear D gene. V shed 5 bases and J shed 2 bases, with 29 bases lying between them. Per germline, CDR1 DFQATT and CDR2 SNEGSKA (reference sequence). The length of the CDR3 is 19 residues. CDR3 amino acids: CSAAQALVTPQRDTDTQYF. CDR3 in DNA: TGCAGTGCTGCCCAGGCCCTTGTTACTCCCCAGAGAGACACAGATACGCAGTATTTT.

The CDR3 sequence: CASSLDPGVRETQYF. The CDR3 coding sequence is TGCGCCAGCAGCTTGGATCCGGGAGTCCGGGAGACCCAGTACTTC. The chain links TRBV5-1 to TRBJ2-5, with D possibly TRBD2 on 6 matching bases. Germline V CDR1 and CDR2: SGHRS, YFSETQ. The germline V and J ends were trimmed by 0 bases and 5 bases, with 14 bases remaining between them. There are 15 residues in the CDR3. Based on the CDR3 plus reference TRBV5-1 and TRBJ2-5, the full variable domain is KAGVTQTPRYLIKTRGQQVTLSCSPISGHRSVSWYQQTPGQGLQFLFEYFSETQRNKGNFPGRFSGRQFSNSRSEMNVSTLELGDSALYLCASSLDPGVRETQYFGPGTRLLVL.

This clonotype has a single count. This chain links TRBV14 with TRBJ1-1, with D perhaps TRBD1 (5 bases). The CDR3 totals 17 residues. V was clipped by 1 base and J by 5 bases, with 20 bases between them. Germline CDR1 and CDR2: SGHDN and FVKESK. The CDR3 nucleotides are TGTGCCAGCAGCCAAGCTGTCTTGGGGGGGGGTCGTACTGAAGCTTTCTTT. The encoded protein is CASSQAVLGGGRTEAFF.

This clonotype was found a few times. J is TRBJ1-1 and V is TRBV20-1, with TRBD1 matching 8 bases. In germline, CDR1 is DFQATT, CDR2 SNEGSKA (reference sequence). V was clipped by 0 bases and J by 7 bases; unmatched bases: 7. This CDR3 has 14 residues. The CDR3 DNA is TGCAGTGCTAGAGAAGGGACAGGAAACGGTGAAGCTTTCTTT. Protein: CSAREGTGNGEAFF.

This clonotype turned up a few times. The chain combines TRBV20-1 with TRBJ2-5; no definite D call. The CDR3 contains 11 residues. Germline assignment: CDR1 DFQATT and CDR2 SNEGSKA (reference sequence). The V end lost 3 bases, the J end lost 4 bases, and 6 bases lay between the germline ends. The CDR3 protein is CSASYPETQYF. For the CDR3, the DNA is TGCAGTGCTAGTTACCCAGAGACCCAGTACTTC.

The gene calls are TRBV28 and TRBJ2-2, with 9 bases aligning to TRBD2. Germline CDR1 and CDR2: MDHEN and SYDVKM. The junction had 6 bases not matched to a gene; V was cut back by 3 bases and J by 4 bases. There are 16 residues in the CDR3. The DNA for the CDR3 is TGTGCCAGCAGTTTTCGGCTAGCGGGGCCCACCGGGGAGCTGTTTTTT. Protein: CASSFRLAGPTGELFF.

Only a few counts were recorded for this clonotype. This chain uses TRBV2 with TRBJ1-6, with D tentatively TRBD1 (6 bases). V lost 5 bases and J 9 bases, leaving 11 bases between the germline ends. Germline-derived CDR1 and CDR2 are SNHLY and FYNNEI. The CDR3 sequence is 13 residues long. This CDR3 reads CASSPGVSSPLHF. The DNA of the CDR3 is TGTGCCAGCAGTCCAGGGGTTAGTTCACCCCTCCACTTT.

In its sample, this clonotype was seen a few times. The chain links TRBV7-2 to TRBJ2-7; D gene uncertain. Trimming pared 3 bases from V and 0 bases from J, leaving 12 bases between. The CDR3 runs to 15 residues. CDR1 and CDR2 from the germline V gene are SGHTA and FQGNSA. The CDR3 sequence: CASSFLTGLSYEQYF. As DNA, the CDR3 is TGTGCCAGCAGCTTTCTCACGGGCCTCTCCTACGAGCAGTACTTC.

The chain links TRBV5-4 to TRBJ2-1, with D perhaps TRBD2 (6 bases). V was clipped by 0 bases and J by 6 bases, with 13 bases between them. The CDR3 has 15 residues. CDR1 and CDR2 (germline): SGHNT, YYREEE (reference sequence). The CDR3 region has the DNA TGTGCCAGCAGCTTGGCTACTAGCTTAAGCAATGAGCAGTTCTTC. Protein sequence: CASSLATSLSNEQFF.

This clonotype occurred a few times. The chain joins TRBV6-1 to TRBJ1-1; no clear D. The length of the CDR3 is 13 residues. Trimming removed 6 bases from V and 3 bases from J, with 11 bases in between. Germline V gives CDR1 MNHNS, CDR2 SASEGT. The CDR3 sequence is CASRGKGDTEAFF. DNA for the CDR3: TGTGCCAGCAGAGGGAAGGGTGACACTGAAGCTTTCTTT.

This chain uses TRBV6-1 with TRBJ2-1; D is possibly TRBD1 (7 bases). The CDR3 totals 16 residues. V lost 8 bases to trimming and J lost 5 bases, with 22 bases between them. CDR1 MNHNS and CDR2 SASEGT come from the germline V gene. This chain's CDR3 is CASGGYWDSGHNEQFF. The CDR3 DNA reads TGTGCCAGCGGGGGGTACTGGGACAGTGGGCACAATGAGCAGTTCTTC.

This clonotype showed up just a few times. This rearrangement joins TRBV7-9 to TRBJ2-7; TRBD1 matches at 7 bases. V shed 5 bases and J 2 bases; nucleotides not matched to a gene: 6. The CDR3 is 14 residues long. The germline V gene encodes CDR1 SEHNR and CDR2 FQNEAQ (reference sequence). The CDR3 here is CASSPTGAAYEQYF. DNA for the CDR3: TGTGCCAGCAGCCCCACAGGGGCCGCCTACGAGCAGTACTTC.

This clonotype was found a few times. Written as DNA, the CDR3 is TGTGCCGTACTCTCGGGGCGATCTAGCTCCTACAATGAGCAGTTCTTC. Protein product: CAVLSGRSSSYNEQFF. The chain carries TRBV10-3 and TRBJ2-1; D is possibly TRBD1 or TRBD2 (5 bases each). CDR3 size: 16 residues. With 11 bases removed from V and 0 bases from J, the gap between germline ends came to 20 bases. Germline V gene lookup returns CDR1 ENHRY and CDR2 SYGVKD.

The chain combines TRBV14 with TRBJ2-1; 8 bases fit TRBD1. Germline V gene sequence: CDR1 SGHDN, CDR2 FVKESK. V trimming: 3 bases; J trimming: 12 bases; junction bases outside the gene matches: 10. The CDR3 is 14 amino acids. The CDR3 DNA reads as TGTGCCAGCAGCCACGGACAGGGAATCGTTAGGCAGTTCTTC. This gives the protein CASSHGQGIVRQFF. Looking up the rest from reference TRBV14 and TRBJ2-1 gives the full variable domain: EAGVTQFPSHSVIEKGQTVTLRCDPISGHDNLYWYRRVMGKEIKFLLHFVKESKQDESGMPNNRFLAERTGGTYSTLKVQPAELEDSGVYFCASSHGQGIVRQFFGPGTRLTVL.

The genes are TRBV3-1 and TRBJ1-5, with unresolved D. V lost 2 bases, J lost 4 bases, and 9 bases lay in between. Germline CDR1 LGHDT, CDR2 YNNKEL (reference sequence). The CDR3 loop spans 14 amino acids. CDR3 amino acids: CASSQLLDNQPQHF. The CDR3 DNA sequence: TGTGCCAGCAGCCAACTTCTAGATAATCAGCCCCAGCATTTT.

This clonotype was observed a few times. The chain couples TRBV6-5 to TRBJ1-3; D is possibly TRBD1 (5 bases). CDR3 length: 14 residues. Germline lookup yields CDR1 MNHEY and CDR2 SVGAGI. Trimming left V 7 bases short and J 4 bases short, with 14 bases between. CDR3 nucleotides: TGTGCCAGCAAAAAAACAGGCCGCGGAAACACCATATATTTT. It codes for CASKKTGRGNTIYF.

The chain recombines TRBV7-9 with TRBJ1-1; D gene ambiguous. The CDR3 covers 13 residues. The germline V gene encodes CDR1 SEHNR and CDR2 FQNEAQ (reference sequence). The germline V and J ends were trimmed by 5 bases and 5 bases, with 12 bases remaining between them. The CDR3 loop is CASSPALGTEAFF. CDR3 bases: TGTGCCAGCAGCCCAGCCCTCGGGACTGAAGCTTTCTTT. The full variable domain, completed using reference TRBV7-9 and TRBJ1-1, is DTGVSQNPRHKITKRGQNVTFRCDPISEHNRLYWYRQTLGQGPEFLTYFQNEAQLEKSRLLSDRFSAERPKGSFSTLEIQRTEQGDSAMYLCASSPALGTEAFFGQGTRLTVV.

This clonotype has ten or more counts. The V and J genes are TRBV7-9 and TRBJ2-1; possibly TRBD2 for D (6 bases). The CDR3 has 12 amino acids. V lost 4 bases and J 6 bases, leaving 7 bases between the germline ends. Looked up from germline, CDR1 is SEHNR and CDR2 is FQNEAQ (reference sequence). The CDR3 protein is CASSWGVNEQFF. DNA of the CDR3: TGTGCCAGCAGCTGGGGGGTCAATGAGCAGTTCTTC. Looking up the rest from reference TRBV7-9 and TRBJ2-1 gives the full variable domain: DTGVSQNPRHKITKRGQNVTFRCDPISEHNRLYWYRQTLGQGPEFLTYFQNEAQLEKSRLLSDRFSAERPKGSFSTLEIQRTEQGDSAMYLCASSWGVNEQFFGPGTRLTVL.

This clonotype was seen a handful of times. This chain links TRBV7-9 with TRBJ2-5, with D possibly called TRBD1 or TRBD2 (7 bases each). Trimming pared 5 bases from V and 0 bases from J, leaving 16 bases between. This CDR3 comprises 16 residues. The germline V gene has CDR1 SEHNR and CDR2 FQNEAQ (reference sequence). The CDR3 sequence is CASSDEGRGHQETQYF. The CDR3 nucleotides read TGTGCCAGCAGCGACGAAGGGAGGGGGCACCAAGAGACCCAGTACTTC.

This clonotype was seen a handful of times. The V gene is TRBV7-9, the J gene TRBJ1-1; the D is unclear. Trimming removed 0 bases from V and 6 bases from J, with 5 bases in between. The germline V gene has CDR1 SEHNR and CDR2 FQNEAQ (reference sequence). This CDR3 is built from 12 residues. In DNA form, the CDR3 reads TGTGCCAGCAGCTTAGCGACCCCTGAAGCTTTCTTT. It translates to CASSLATPEAFF.

This chain uses TRBV5-1 with TRBJ2-1; 14 positions agree with TRBD2. Germline CDR1 reads SGHRS; CDR2 reads YFSETQ. The CDR3 covers 16 residues. V dropped 3 bases and J dropped 9; count of bases not matched to a gene: 8. The CDR3 region is CASSWTGLAGEGEQFF. CDR3 nucleotide sequence: TGCGCCAGCAGCTGGACGGGACTAGCGGGAGAGGGTGAGCAGTTCTTC.

This clonotype was seen only a few times. This rearrangement joins TRBV5-1 to TRBJ2-7; 8 positions match TRBD1. The V segment lost 3 bases and the J segment 0 bases; nucleotides outside the gene matches: 5. Germline lookup yields CDR1 SGHRS and CDR2 YFSETQ. The CDR3 is 15 residues long. Here the CDR3 reads CASSSGQEFSYEQYF. CDR3 DNA: TGCGCCAGCAGCTCGGGACAGGAGTTCTCCTACGAGCAGTACTTC.

This clonotype was seen a handful of times. The chain joins TRBV2 to TRBJ1-5, with TRBD1 matching over 9 bases. V gave up 6 bases and J gave up 6 bases; unmatched junction bases: 6. CDR1 is SNHLY and CDR2 is FYNNEI in the germline V gene. The CDR3 loop spans 14 amino acids. The CDR3 protein is CASRLTGGGQPQHF. CDR3 sequence (DNA): TGTGCCAGCAGATTAACAGGGGGCGGTCAGCCCCAGCATTTT.

The genes are TRBV7-8 and TRBJ1-2; no firm D call. Deletions cut 2 bases from V and 4 bases from J, with 11 bases between. Germline V gives CDR1 SGHVS, CDR2 FQNEAQ. This CDR3 spans 14 amino acids. CDR3 amino acids: CASSLYAASYGYTF. CDR3 nucleotides: TGTGCCAGCAGCTTATACGCAGCGTCCTATGGCTACACCTTC.

This clonotype showed up just a few times. The rearrangement uses TRBV5-6 and TRBJ1-2, with D maybe TRBD1 (5 bases). V was shortened by 0 bases and J by 7 bases, with 13 bases between the two germline ends. Germline lookup yields CDR1 SGHDT and CDR2 YYEEEE. The length of the CDR3 is 14 residues. CDR3 nucleotide sequence: TGTGCCAGCAGCTTGGGAGCAGGGACTTCTGGCTACACCTTC. Protein product: CASSLGAGTSGYTF.

V usage is TRBV5-1 and J usage is TRBJ1-1; no reliable D call. V shed 7 bases and J shed 4 bases, with 14 bases lying between them. The germline V gene encodes CDR1 SGHRS and CDR2 YFSETQ. The CDR3 totals 13 residues. CDR3 sequence reads: CASLVAGGTEAFF. In DNA, the CDR3 is TGCGCCAGCCTCGTGGCAGGAGGCACTGAAGCTTTCTTT.

V and J are TRBV27 and TRBJ2-5; TRBD2 agrees at 7 bases. Germline V gene lookup returns CDR1 MNHEY and CDR2 SMNVEV (reference sequence). The CDR3 sequence is 14 residues long. V shed 3 bases and J 5 bases; nucleotides not matched to a gene: 6. As DNA, the CDR3 is TGTGCCAGCAGTTTTCGCGGGAGTTTCGAGACCCAGTACTTC. The encoded protein is CASSFRGSFETQYF.

This clonotype was picked up many times. The rearrangement links TRBV11-1 to TRBJ2-1; 13 bases align to TRBD2. The V gene end was trimmed by 2 bases and the J gene end by 8 bases; junction bases not matched to a gene: 12. Germline V gives CDR1 SGHAT, CDR2 FQDESV (reference sequence). The CDR3 runs to 18 residues. In DNA form, the CDR3 reads TGTGCCAGCAGCTTACCAACAATTGGACTAGCGGGGGCGTATGAGCAGTTCTTC. It codes for CASSLPTIGLAGAYEQFF.

This clonotype was counted a few times. The J gene is TRBJ1-1, the V gene TRBV15; D is ambiguous. This CDR3 region has 12 residues. Germline values: CDR1 LNHNV, CDR2 YYDKDF (reference sequence). V dropped 0 bases and J dropped 8 bases, with 7 bases sitting between them. The CDR3 bases are TGTGCCACCAGCAGAGATCAGCGAGAAGCTTTCTTT. Translating gives CATSRDQREAFF.

The table lists this clonotype with a few counts. The chain carries TRBV7-9 and TRBJ2-5; perhaps TRBD2 as D (5 bases). The CDR3 has 12 residues. V shed 11 bases and J shed 2 bases, with 12 bases lying between them. Per germline, CDR1 SEHNR and CDR2 FQNEAQ (reference sequence). The DNA of the CDR3 is TGTGCCTGCGAGGAGGATCAAGAGACCCAGTACTTC. Residues: CACEEDQETQYF.